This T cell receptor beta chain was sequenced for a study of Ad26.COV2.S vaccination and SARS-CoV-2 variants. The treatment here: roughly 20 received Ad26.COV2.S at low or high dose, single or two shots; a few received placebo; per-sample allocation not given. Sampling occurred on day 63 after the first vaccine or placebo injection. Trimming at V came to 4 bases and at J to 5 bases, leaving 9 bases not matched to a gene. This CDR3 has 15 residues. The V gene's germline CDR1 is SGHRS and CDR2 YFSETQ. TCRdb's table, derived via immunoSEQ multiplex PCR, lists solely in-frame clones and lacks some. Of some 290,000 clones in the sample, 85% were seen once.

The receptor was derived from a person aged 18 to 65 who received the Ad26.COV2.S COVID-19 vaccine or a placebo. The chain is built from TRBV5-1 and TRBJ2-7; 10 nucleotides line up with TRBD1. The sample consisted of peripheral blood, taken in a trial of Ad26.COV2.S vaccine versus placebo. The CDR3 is CASSRGQGLFHEQYF. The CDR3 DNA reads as TGCGCCAGCAGCCGGGGACAGGGGTTGTTCCACGAGCAGTACTTC.